Below are 5 T cell receptor beta chains sequenced from a single sample in a study of beta chain features in type 1 diabetes (dated 2018 in TCRdb). The receptor library was made with the immunoSEQ multiplex PCR assay. The High Capacity cDNA Reverse Transcription Kit was used to reverse transcribe all of the isolated RNA, meaning that expressed TCRB transcripts were what got sequenced. The table was pulled from immuneACCESS by TCRdb, which kept in-frame rearrangements only. Such tables lose some clones; where checked, under half of the loss comes from unresolved V genes, and the rest has no known cause. This sample has approximately 600,000 clones in its table, and around an eighth of those were observed once. The ten largest clonotypes hold more than 0.09% of the sample. What the work shows at the level of the full study, not this receptor alone: In all four CD4+ subsets, TCRB CDR3 length was moderately but significantly shorter in type 1 diabetes patients.

These receptors' antigens are unknown. Sequenced input: naive CD4+ T cells from blood. What this sample's cell subset or site label stands for: true naive CD4+ T cells. All receptors come from a man younger than 40 with type 1 diabetes.

This chain connects TRBV10-1 to TRBJ2-7, with D uncertain. Germline V CDR1 and CDR2: WNHNN, SYGVQD (reference sequence). This CDR3 comprises 12 residues. Trimming removed 0 bases from V and 10 bases from J, with 10 bases in between. The CDR3 DNA reads TGCGCCAGCAGTGAGTCGGGAAGGGATCAGTACTTC. Translation gives CASSESGRDQYF.

Only a few counts were recorded for this clone. The V and J genes are TRBV4-3 and TRBJ2-1, with D possibly TRBD2 on 6 matching bases. V lost 4 bases and J 0 bases, leaving 16 bases between the germline ends. The germline V gene encodes CDR1 LGHNA and CDR2 YSLEER. This CDR3 is 17 amino acids long. CDR3 DNA sequence: TGCGCCAGCAGCCTTACCGCGGGGCCCAGCTCCTACAATGAGCAGTTCTTC. It translates to CASSLTAGPSSYNEQFF.

V gene TRBV25-1 combines with J gene TRBJ2-1, with TRBD1 identical over 7 bases. The germline V gene has CDR1 MGHDK and CDR2 SYGVNS. This CDR3 is built from 13 residues. Trimming took 6 bases from V and 6 from J; bases not matched to a gene: 5. The CDR3 loop reads CASRRQGSNEQFF. CDR3 sequence (DNA): TGTGCCAGCAGGAGACAGGGTAGCAATGAGCAGTTCTTC.

The chain links TRBV6-5 to TRBJ2-7, with a tentative D call TRBD2 (5 bases). From germline, CDR1 is MNHEY and CDR2 SVGAGI. With 0 bases removed from V and 3 bases from J, the gap between germline ends came to 12 bases. The CDR3 extends over 15 amino acids. DNA for the CDR3: TGTGCCAGCAGTTACTCCCGGGGAACCTACTACGAGCAGTACTTC. This translates into CASSYSRGTYYEQYF.

J is TRBJ1-3 and V is TRBV6-5; D remains unclear. Trimming left V 2 bases short and J 0 bases short, with 11 bases between. Looked up from germline, CDR1 is MNHEY and CDR2 is SVGAGI. The CDR3 is made up of 16 amino acids. Here the CDR3 DNA reads TGTGCCAGCAGTTACGGAGGAGGCCTCTCTGGAAACACCATATATTTT. Translated: CASSYGGGLSGNTIYF.